The clone carrying this T cell receptor (beta chain) appeared many times. Its antigen is not identified. The data belong to a study of CD8+CD57+ T cells in acquired aplastic anemia. The template used for profiling TCR beta VDJ and CDR3 was genomic DNA. TCRdb recomputed calls from the reads with MiXCR, one row per CDR3 protein. The table lists around 200,000 distinct CDR3 sequences, over 40% of them singletons. General observations from the study: For CD8+ Simpson's diversity, patients and controls showed no significant difference.

Whoever was chosen for sequencing had shown CD8+CD57+ cell expansion by flow cytometry. Sequencing was carried out using sorted CD4+, CD8+, or CD8+CD57+ T cells (not recorded which) from PBMCs. The sequence was collected from a human donor with aplastic anemia.

In DNA, the CDR3 is TGTGCCAGCTCTAGACACCCCTCCAATCAGCCCCAGCATTTT. Translating it yields CASSRHPSNQPQHF. The rearrangement uses TRBV28 and TRBJ1-5, with unresolved D. Germline CDR1 MDHEN, CDR2 SYDVKM. The V and J ends lost 8 bases and 3 bases respectively, with 14 bases between them. The CDR3 is 14 amino acids.